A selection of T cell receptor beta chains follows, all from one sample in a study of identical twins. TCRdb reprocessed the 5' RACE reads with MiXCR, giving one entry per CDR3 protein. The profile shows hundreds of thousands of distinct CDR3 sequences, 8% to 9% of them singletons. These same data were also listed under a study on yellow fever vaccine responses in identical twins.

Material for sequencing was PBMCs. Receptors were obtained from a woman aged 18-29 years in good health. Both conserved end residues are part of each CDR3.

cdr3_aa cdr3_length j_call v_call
CASSLEISLAGVPGRVGKFF 20 TRBJ2-1 TRBV11-2
CAISEETGNTEAFF 14 TRBJ1-1 TRBV10-3
CASSPIGTGVMNTEAFF 17 TRBJ1-1 TRBV14
CSALGRGGTEAFF 13 TRBJ1-1 TRBV20-1
CASLSELTGGRSPLHF 16 TRBJ1-6 TRBV2
CAWSRRGSYNEQFF 14 TRBJ2-1 TRBV30
CSARTSFEQYF 11 TRBJ2-7 TRBV20-1
CSAREEGTDFYEQYF 15 TRBJ2-7 TRBV20-1
CASTEYSGSYNEQFF 15 TRBJ2-1 TRBV4-3
CASSPFLRGSYNEQFF 16 TRBJ2-1 TRBV3-1
CASSHGQGFEQYF 13 TRBJ2-7 TRBV3-1
CASSIRDTGSPLHF 14 TRBJ1-6 TRBV19
CASSQGRQSSYEQYF 15 TRBJ2-7 TRBV4-3
CASSVDGRDTEAFF 14 TRBJ1-1 TRBV9
CASGRPPNTGELFF 14 TRBJ2-2 TRBV7-2
CASSLAGTANYGYTF 15 TRBJ1-2 TRBV7-2
CASSLVVGTGGSPLHF 16 TRBJ1-6 TRBV7-2
CSVARDRAYEQYF 13 TRBJ2-7 TRBV29-1
CASSQDRGQSYEQYF 15 TRBJ2-7 TRBV4-3
CSGFTGGTEAFF 12 TRBJ1-1 TRBV29-1
CAISESLAGTSDKRQETQYF 20 TRBJ2-5 TRBV10-3
CASTQGIWETQYF 13 TRBJ2-5 TRBV6-2/TRBV6-3
CASSSTSGDFTDTQYF 16 TRBJ2-3 TRBV12-3/TRBV12-4
CASSRGTGLTEAFF 14 TRBJ1-1 TRBV6-1
CASSPPRYEAYNEQFF 16 TRBJ2-1 TRBV7-9
CASSQWTSGGAKETQYF 17 TRBJ2-5 TRBV3-1
CASSFKDVEYF 11 TRBJ2-7 TRBV27
CATSDPINRPQFF 13 TRBJ2-1 TRBV24-1
CASSLDSGGETGELFF 16 TRBJ2-2 TRBV28
CTLRAHGLAGASTDTQYF 18 TRBJ2-3 TRBV3-1
CASSYGQSYEQYF 13 TRBJ2-7 TRBV27
CATTERGEQFF 11 TRBJ2-1 TRBV24-1
CASSLGQRYQETQYF 15 TRBJ2-5 TRBV5-1
CAWDTGAGRILETQYF 16 TRBJ2-5 TRBV30
CSAGPTTTYEQYF 13 TRBJ2-7 TRBV20-1